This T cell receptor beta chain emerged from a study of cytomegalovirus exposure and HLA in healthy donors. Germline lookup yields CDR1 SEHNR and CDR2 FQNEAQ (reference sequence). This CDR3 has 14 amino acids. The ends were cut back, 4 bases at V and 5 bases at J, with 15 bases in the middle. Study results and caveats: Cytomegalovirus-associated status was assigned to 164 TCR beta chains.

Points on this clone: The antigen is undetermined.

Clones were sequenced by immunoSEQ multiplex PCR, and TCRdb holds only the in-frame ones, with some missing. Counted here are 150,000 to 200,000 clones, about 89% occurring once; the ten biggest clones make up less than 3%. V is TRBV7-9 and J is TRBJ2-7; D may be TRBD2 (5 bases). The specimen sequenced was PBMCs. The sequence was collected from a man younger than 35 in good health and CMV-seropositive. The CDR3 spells CASSSAEGRDEQYF. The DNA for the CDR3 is TGTGCCAGCAGCTCTGCCGAGGGTAGGGACGAGCAGTACTTC.